The rows below give T cell receptor beta chains drawn from one sample of a study of early T cells in non-severe SARS-CoV-2 infection. TCRdb redid the calling of the 5' RACE reads with MiXCR, one entry per CDR3 protein. The sample lists roughly 41,000 distinct CDR3 sequences; 4.7% were seen once. The sequencing sample was made of whole blood. The receptor set was obtained from an adult who was a healthcare worker with PCR-confirmed SARS-CoV-2 infection or an uninfected control (not recorded which). Both conserved end residues are part of each CDR3. The order of the fields is clone size, CDR3 length, D gene, J gene, V gene, CDR3 protein, CDR3 DNA. D genes are given only for firm matches. Where a row states a size, it is once, few, many or the class of an expanded clone; other rows omit it.

size: few
length: 17
D: NA
J: TRBJ2-2
V: TRBV5-6
CDR3: CASSLIQGIRPTGELFF
DNA: TGTGCCAGCAGCTTAATACAGGGTATTCGTCCCACCGGGGAGCTGTTTTTT

size: many
length: 14
D: TRBD1
J: TRBJ1-6
V: TRBV20-1
CDR3: CSARDPGQELPLHF
DNA: TGCAGTGCTAGAGATCCCGGACAGGAGTTACCCCTCCACTTT

size: many
length: 23
D: TRBD1
J: TRBJ2-2
V: TRBV9
CDR3: CASSVAVFEDRVEPGFITGELFF
DNA: TGTGCCAGCAGCGTAGCGGTTTTCGAGGACAGGGTGGAACCTGGTTTTATAACCGGGGAGCTGTTTTTT

size: many
length: 15
D: TRBD1
J: TRBJ1-1
V: TRBV29-1
CDR3: CSVEPRRTGVTEAFF
DNA: TGCAGCGTTGAACCTCGTCGGACAGGGGTCACTGAAGCTTTCTTT

size: NA
length: 15
D: NA
J: TRBJ2-3
V: TRBV3-1
CDR3: CASSQGGLGTDTQYF
DNA: TGTGCCAGCAGCCAGGGGGGGCTAGGCACAGATACGCAGTATTTT

size: many
length: 15
D: TRBD1
J: TRBJ2-1
V: TRBV6-2/TRBV6-3
CDR3: CASSSGQGGDNEQFF
DNA: TGTGCCAGCAGTTCGGGACAGGGTGGAGACAATGAGCAGTTCTTC

size: few
length: 15
D: NA
J: TRBJ1-2
V: TRBV7-9
CDR3: CASSHPLTENYGYTF
DNA: TGTGCCAGCAGCCATCCCCTGACAGAAAACTATGGCTACACCTTC

size: many
length: 16
D: NA
J: TRBJ1-5
V: TRBV10-1
CDR3: CASSERYRANNQPQHF
DNA: TGCGCCAGCAGTGAGAGGTACAGGGCAAACAATCAGCCCCAGCATTTT

size: many
length: 14
D: NA
J: TRBJ2-3
V: TRBV5-1
CDR3: CASSFQGTTDTQYF
DNA: TGCGCCAGCAGCTTCCAAGGAACAACAGATACGCAGTATTTT

size: many
length: 17
D: TRBD1
J: TRBJ1-3
V: TRBV19
CDR3: CASSISGGAYSENTIYF
DNA: TGTGCCAGTAGTATTTCAGGGGGTGCTTACTCTGAAAACACCATATATTTT

size: many
length: 12
D: NA
J: TRBJ2-5
V: TRBV3-1
CDR3: CASSHSEETQYF
DNA: TGTGCCAGCAGCCATTCAGAAGAGACCCAGTACTTC

size: NA
length: 17
D: NA
J: TRBJ1-3
V: TRBV4-3
CDR3: CASSLETTESSGNTIYF
DNA: TGCGCCAGCAGCCTAGAGACAACAGAATCCTCTGGAAACACCATATATTTT

size: NA
length: 12
D: TRBD1
J: TRBJ1-4
V: TRBV7-9
CDR3: CASSFPGQGLFF
DNA: TGTGCCAGCAGCTTCCCGGGACAGGGGCTGTTTTTT

size: NA
length: 15
D: NA
J: TRBJ1-5
V: TRBV2
CDR3: CASSEGQVSNQPQHF
DNA: TGTGCCAGCAGTGAAGGTCAGGTTAGCAATCAGCCCCAGCATTTT

size: NA
length: 15
D: TRBD1
J: TRBJ2-5
V: TRBV9
CDR3: CASSVLGQGTETQYF
DNA: TGTGCCAGCAGCGTACTTGGACAGGGTACGGAGACCCAGTACTTC

size: many
length: 15
D: NA
J: TRBJ2-5
V: TRBV5-1
CDR3: CASSRGSRGEETQYF
DNA: TGCGCCAGCAGCCGGGGTAGCAGGGGTGAAGAGACCCAGTACTTC

size: NA
length: 12
D: NA
J: TRBJ1-1
V: TRBV29-1
CDR3: CSVEEGQYEAFF
DNA: TGCAGCGTTGAAGAAGGACAGTATGAAGCTTTCTTT

size: many
length: 15
D: TRBD1
J: TRBJ2-3
V: TRBV2
CDR3: CASSPMGQEVDTQYF
DNA: TGTGCCAGCAGCCCAATGGGACAGGAGGTGGATACGCAGTATTTT

size: many
length: 14
D: TRBD1
J: TRBJ2-5
V: TRBV11-2
CDR3: CASSPRTGEETQYF
DNA: TGTGCCAGCAGCCCCCGGACAGGGGAAGAGACCCAGTACTTC

size: many
length: 14
D: NA
J: TRBJ1-5
V: TRBV6-1
CDR3: CASSEAQSRRPQHF
DNA: TGTGCCAGCAGTGAAGCGCAGTCCAGGAGGCCCCAGCATTTT

size: NA
length: 15
D: NA
J: TRBJ2-4
V: TRBV11-2
CDR3: CASSSGQRSENIQYF
DNA: TGTGCCAGCAGTTCGGGCCAGAGGTCAGAAAACATTCAGTACTTC

size: few
length: 15
D: TRBD2
J: TRBJ2-3
V: TRBV9
CDR3: CASGFTLADTDTQYF
DNA: TGTGCCAGCGGTTTCACTCTAGCGGACACAGATACGCAGTATTTT

size: many
length: 16
D: NA
J: TRBJ2-6
V: TRBV3-1
CDR3: CASRGYRDSGANVLTF
DNA: TGTGCCAGCAGGGGGTACAGGGACTCTGGGGCCAACGTCCTGACTTTC